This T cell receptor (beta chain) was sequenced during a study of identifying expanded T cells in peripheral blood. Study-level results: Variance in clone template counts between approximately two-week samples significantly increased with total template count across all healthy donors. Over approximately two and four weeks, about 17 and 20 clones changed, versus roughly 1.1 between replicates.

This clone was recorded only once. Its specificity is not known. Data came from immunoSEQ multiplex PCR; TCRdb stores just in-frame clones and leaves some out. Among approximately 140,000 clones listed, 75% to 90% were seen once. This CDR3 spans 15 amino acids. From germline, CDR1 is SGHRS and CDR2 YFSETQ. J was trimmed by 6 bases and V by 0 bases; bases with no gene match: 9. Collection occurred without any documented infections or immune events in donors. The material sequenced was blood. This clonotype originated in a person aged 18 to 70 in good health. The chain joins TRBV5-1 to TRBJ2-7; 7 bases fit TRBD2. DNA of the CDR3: TGCGCCAGCAGCTTGGTGGCGGGAGAACTTGGCGAGCAGTACTTC. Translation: CASSLVAGELGEQYF. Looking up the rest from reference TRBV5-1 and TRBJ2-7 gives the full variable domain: KAGVTQTPRYLIKTRGQQVTLSCSPISGHRSVSWYQQTPGQGLQFLFEYFSETQRNKGNFPGRFSGRQFSNSRSEMNVSTLELGDSALYLCASSLVAGELGEQYFGPGTRLTVT.